Listed below are T cell receptor beta chains from one sample, sequenced in a study of T cell repertoires in Merkel cell carcinoma. Data came from immunoSEQ multiplex PCR; TCRdb stores just in-frame clones and leaves some out. Of around 14,000 clones listed, around 74% are singletons. What was sequenced was tumor tissue. The origin of the receptors is an adult with Merkel cell carcinoma. CDR3s include the opening cysteine and the closing phenylalanine or tryptophan. A D gene is named only where the DNA matches it firmly. Rows give clone size only sometimes, using once, few, many, or a class for an expanded clone.

>.|TRBV7-2|TRBJ2-7|.
TGTGCCAGCAGCTCCGAAAGGGAAACCTACGAGCAGTACTTC
CASSSERETYEQYF
>.|TRBV19|TRBJ1-5|once
TGTGCCAGTAGTATAGAAGAGACCGCTCCCCAGCATTTT
CASSIEETAPQHF
>TRBD1|TRBV28|TRBJ2-6|.
TGTGCCAGCAGCCAACAGGGACAGGGCATCTCTGGGGCCAACGTCCTGACTTTC
CASSQQGQGISGANVLTF
>TRBD2|TRBV7-2|TRBJ2-5|few
TGTGCCAGCAGCCCCCGGGGACTAGCGGGGGGGCATAGAGAGACCCAGTACTTC
CASSPRGLAGGHRETQYF
>.|TRBV5-1|TRBJ2-3|.
TGCGCCAGCAGCTTGGGCGGGGACACAGATACGCAGTATTTT
CASSLGGDTDTQYF
>TRBD1|TRBV27|TRBJ1-1|few
TGTGCCAGCAGTTCCACTCCGACAGGGGAAACTGAAGCTTTCTTT
CASSSTPTGETEAFF
>.|TRBV6-6|TRBJ2-5|few
TGTGCCAGCAGTTACGGATCAGCGGGCGAAGAGACCCAGTACTTC
CASSYGSAGEETQYF
>.|TRBV2|TRBJ1-1|.
TGTGCCAGCAGTGTTGATTACACTGAAGCTTTCTTT
CASSVDYTEAFF
>.|TRBV18|TRBJ1-3|.
TGTGCCAGCTCGTCACAGGGTTCCTCTATGGGAAACACCATATATTTT
CASSSQGSSMGNTIYF
>.|TRBV7-2|TRBJ2-1|.
TGTGCCAGCAGCTTAGGTAGCGGAGGGGGGAATGAGCAGTTCTTC
CASSLGSGGGNEQFF
>.|TRBV5-1|TRBJ2-2|.
TGCGCCAGCAGCTTGGGGACGGCCACCGGGGAGCTGTTTTTT
CASSLGTATGELFF
>.|TRBV7-9|TRBJ2-7|.
TGTGCCAGCAGCTCCCCGGGGAGCTCCTACGAGCAGTACTTC
CASSSPGSSYEQYF
>.|TRBV5-1|TRBJ1-1|.
TGCGCCAGCAGGTACAGGGAGGCTGTCACTGAAGCTTTCTTT
CASRYREAVTEAFF
>TRBD1|TRBV7-9|TRBJ2-7|.
TGTGCCAGCAGCTCCGGGACAGGGTCCTACGAGCAGTACTTC
CASSSGTGSYEQYF
>.|TRBV28|TRBJ1-1|.
TGTGCCAGCAGCATACCAAACAGGTACACTGAAGCTTTCTTT
CASSIPNRYTEAFF
>.|TRBV19|TRBJ2-7|.
TGTGCAGTGGGCAGGGGAGCCTACGAGCAGTACTTC
CAVGRGAYEQYF
>TRBD2|TRBV3-1/TRBV3-2|TRBJ2-1|.
TGTGCCAGCAGCCAAGAACGATGGGGACTATACGAAGGGGTAGGTGAGCAGTTCTTC
CASSQERWGLYEGVGEQFF
>.|TRBV20-1|TRBJ1-2|large
TGCAGTGCTATCCAGGCATATGGCTACACCTTC
CSAIQAYGYTF
>.|TRBV12-3/TRBV12-4|TRBJ2-3|.
TGTGCCAGCAGTTTCACAGATACGCAGTATTTT
CASSFTDTQYF
>.|TRBV11-3|TRBJ2-7|once
TGTGCCAGCAGCCGGGACCTCTACTACGAGCAGTACTTC
CASSRDLYYEQYF
>.|TRBV28|TRBJ2-1|.
TGTGCCAGCAGAACTCACCTCGCCTACAATGAGCAGTTCTTC
CASRTHLAYNEQFF
>TRBD1|TRBV5-1|TRBJ2-7|.
TGCGCCAGCACCCGGACAGGACAGTACGAGCAGTACTTC
CASTRTGQYEQYF
>.|TRBV6-2/TRBV6-3|TRBJ2-5|once
TGTGCCAGCAGTTACAATGTGGCAGGCAAGGGGTCCCAGTACTTC
CASSYNVAGKGSQYF
>.|TRBV19|TRBJ2-1|.
TGTGCCAGTAGTATACGACCGGGATATAGCTCCTACAATGAGCAGTTCTTC
CASSIRPGYSSYNEQFF
>TRBD2|TRBV3-1/TRBV3-2|TRBJ2-2|.
TGTGCCAGCAGCCAAGATCGAATAACGGGACTAGCGGGGGCTCGCGCGAACACCGGGGAGCTGTTTTTT
CASSQDRITGLAGARANTGELFF
>.|TRBV10-3|TRBJ2-5|few
TGTGCCATCAGTGAGTCTCACAGGTCTCAAGAGACCCAGTACTTC
CAISESHRSQETQYF
>.|TRBV7-2|TRBJ2-1|.
TGTGCCAGCAGCTTAGTAGGGGTATCAGAATACAATGAGCAGTTCTTC
CASSLVGVSEYNEQFF
>TRBD2|TRBV7-9|TRBJ2-7|.
TGTGCCAGCAGCGCTGGGACTAGCGGTTACTACGAGCAGTACTTC
CASSAGTSGYYEQYF
>.|TRBV2|TRBJ1-2|.
TGTGCCAGCAGTGAAAATGTGGGACACGGAGGCTACACCTTC
CASSENVGHGGYTF
>.|TRBV9|TRBJ1-3|few
TGTGCCAGCAGCGTAGATCAGGGTTCTGGAAACACCATATATTTT
CASSVDQGSGNTIYF
>TRBD1|TRBV5-1|TRBJ2-1|few
TGCGCCAGCAGCGGGACAGGGGACCCCTACAATGAGCAGTTCTTC
CASSGTGDPYNEQFF
>.|TRBV7-9|TRBJ1-2|.
TGTGCCAGCAGCTTGCGGGACATCGGCTACACCTTC
CASSLRDIGYTF
>.|TRBV7-2|TRBJ1-2|.
TGTGCCAGCAGCAGAGGGGGGCCCAACTATGGCTACACCTTC
CASSRGGPNYGYTF
>TRBD1|TRBV2|TRBJ1-5|.
TGTGCCAGCATGGTCGACAGGGGCAATCAGCCCCAGCATTTT
CASMVDRGNQPQHF
>.|TRBV12-3/TRBV12-4|TRBJ2-2|.
TGTGCCAGCAGTTTCACGGACGGCGGGGAGCTGTTTTTT
CASSFTDGGELFF
>.|TRBV9|TRBJ2-4|.
TGTGCCAGCAGCGTAGAGGGCCAGGGCATGGGCATTCAGTACTTC
CASSVEGQGMGIQYF
>TRBD1|TRBV5-5|TRBJ1-3|.
TGTGCCAGCAGCCCGCGGACAGGGCAGGGAAACACCATATATTTT
CASSPRTGQGNTIYF
>.|TRBV28|TRBJ1-6|.
TGTGCCAGCAGTCCACGACGGGAATCACCCCTCCACTTT
CASSPRRESPLHF
>.|TRBV19|TRBJ2-4|.
TGTGCCAGTAGTATCCTCTCACGCACAGAAAACATTCAGTACTTC
CASSILSRTENIQYF
>TRBD1|TRBV2|TRBJ1-2|.
TGTGCCAGCAGTGTCCCGGGACAGGGATCGTATGGCTACACCTTC
CASSVPGQGSYGYTF
>.|TRBV6-6|TRBJ1-1|.
TGTGCCAGCAGTTACGGGGGGGGATTCGCTGAAGCTTTCTTT
CASSYGGGFAEAFF
>.|TRBV6-5|TRBJ2-3|.
TGTGCCAGCCGGGACTGGAGCCCCGGTACGCAGTATTTT
CASRDWSPGTQYF